This TCR beta chain was captured in a study of spatial heterogeneity in lung cancer. The length of the CDR3 is 15 residues. V dropped 3 bases and J dropped 3 bases, with 11 bases sitting between them. From germline, CDR1 is ENHRY and CDR2 SYGVKD. The time point was: blood at routine non-recurrence follow-up after resection. The table lists this clonotype with many counts. TCRdb re-derived calls from the 5' RACE reads in MiXCR, one entry per CDR3 protein. The table records around 44,000 distinct CDR3 sequences, 8% to 11% of them present only once. The sample was PBMCs, taken at follow-up. The receptor comes from a female donor with early-stage non-small cell lung cancer. The chain links TRBV10-3 to TRBJ1-4; D remains ambiguous. DNA for the CDR3: TGTGCCATCAGTGATTCTAGGGCCGCTAATGAAAAACTGTTTTTT. It translates to CAISDSRAANEKLFF.